The 24 T cell receptor beta chains given below trace back to one sample, sequenced in a study of shared clonotypes between healthy human individuals. The table came from immunoSEQ multiplex PCR; TCRdb's copy has only in-frame clones and leaves some out. The sample shows about 1,500,000 clones, approximately 96% of them seen only once. Sample: naive CD4+ T cells sorted from blood. Documented subset: CD45RA+ positively selected. The source is a man younger than 45 in good health.

The chain combines TRBV19 with TRBJ2-3; 9 bases are a match to TRBD2. The CDR3 is 18 residues long. The V gene end was trimmed by 3 bases and the J gene end by 0 bases; junction bases not matched to a gene: 10. The V gene's germline CDR1 is LNHDA and CDR2 SQIVND (reference sequence). CDR3 DNA sequence: TGTGCCAGTAGTATCCACCTGGGAGCGGGAGGTAGCACAGATACGCAGTATTTT. Residues: CASSIHLGAGGSTDTQYF.

The rearrangement joins TRBV28 to TRBJ2-5; 7 bases fit TRBD1. The CDR3 is 15 residues long. The V segment lost 4 bases and the J segment 2 bases; nucleotides outside the gene matches: 7. Germline V gives CDR1 MDHEN, CDR2 SYDVKM. CDR3 protein: CASSSRTGRQETQYF. CDR3 in DNA: TGTGCCAGCAGTTCGCGGACAGGCCGACAAGAGACCCAGTACTTC.

This clone has only one observation. The chain is built from TRBV10-3 and TRBJ2-5; D unresolved. Trimming cost V 1 base and J 2 bases, with 11 bases left between them. The CDR3 contains 15 residues. Germline V lookup: CDR1 ENHRY, CDR2 SYGVKD. The chain's CDR3 is CAISEWNLQQETQYF. The CDR3 bases are TGTGCCATCAGTGAGTGGAACTTACAACAAGAGACCCAGTACTTC.

The V gene is TRBV18, the J gene TRBJ1-1; 7 bases align to TRBD1. This CDR3 is 14 amino acids long. Trimming at V came to 2 bases and at J to 3 bases, leaving 3 bases not matched to a gene. In germline, CDR1 is KGHSH, CDR2 LQKENI. In nucleotides, the CDR3 is TGTGCCAGCTCACCAACCAGGGGGTACACTGAAGCTTTCTTT. Protein product: CASSPTRGYTEAFF.

This chain joins TRBV5-1 and TRBJ2-5; 7 bases fit TRBD1. The CDR3 sequence is 16 residues long. The germline CDR1 and CDR2 sequences are SGHRS and YFSETQ. Losses at the gene ends were 3 bases for V and 2 bases for J; bases not matched to a gene: 10. CDR3 residues: CASSSGPGQNQETQYF. CDR3 DNA: TGCGCCAGCAGCTCTGGTCCGGGACAGAATCAAGAGACCCAGTACTTC.

The chain is built from TRBV29-1 and TRBJ2-3, with a tentative D call TRBD2 (6 bases). The germline V gene has CDR1 SQVTM and CDR2 ANQGSEA. The CDR3 totals 12 residues. The germline V and J ends were trimmed by 7 bases and 4 bases, with 12 bases remaining between them. The CDR3 DNA is TGCAGCGGAACGCGGGGCTCAGATACGCAGTATTTT. As protein: CSGTRGSDTQYF.

This CDR3 is CASSLRWKQPQHF. CDR3 bases: TGTGCCAGCAGCTTAAGGTGGAAACAGCCCCAGCATTTT. This chain connects TRBV7-8 to TRBJ1-5, with no clear D. CDR1 and CDR2 (germline): SGHVS, FQNEAQ. The CDR3 is made up of 13 amino acids. V was trimmed by 2 bases and J by 7 bases, leaving 9 bases between them.

This clone has a single count. The chain is built from TRBV28 and TRBJ2-2; D might be TRBD1 (5 bases). The CDR3 extends over 15 amino acids. Trimming shortened V by 5 bases and J by 0 bases, and 10 bases separated the two germline ends. CDR1 and CDR2 from the germline V gene are MDHEN and SYDVKM. The CDR3 nucleotides are TGTGCCAGCAGTAACGACAGACCGAACACCGGGGAGCTGTTTTTT. Its translation: CASSNDRPNTGELFF. The full variable domain, in which reference TRBV28 and TRBJ2-2 provide the parts outside the CDR3, is DVKVTQSSRYLVKRTGEKVFLECVQDMDHENMFWYRQDPGLGLRLIYFSYDVKMKEKGDIPEGYSVSREKKERFSLILESASTNQTSMYLCASSNDRPNTGELFFGEGSRLTVL.

This chain joins TRBV28 and TRBJ1-5; the D gene is possibly TRBD1 (6 bases). Trimming left V 6 bases short and J 7 bases short, with 13 bases between. Germline V gene sequence: CDR1 MDHEN, CDR2 SYDVKM. The CDR3 is 13 amino acids. In DNA, the CDR3 is TGTGCCAGCAGCCCGCCCAGGGGACAGCCCCAGCATTTT. Amino acids: CASSPPRGQPQHF.

The chain combines TRBV5-6 with TRBJ2-1, with D possibly being TRBD1 (7 bases). This CDR3 has 18 amino acids. With 0 bases removed from V and 5 bases from J, the gap between germline ends came to 21 bases. Germline assignment: CDR1 SGHDT and CDR2 YYEEEE. The CDR3 loop is CASSLAFWGGTENNEQFF. The CDR3 nucleotides are TGTGCCAGCAGCTTGGCATTTTGGGGCGGGACAGAAAACAATGAGCAGTTCTTC.

The V call is TRBV19, the J call TRBJ2-7; D is undetermined. The CDR3 is 14 amino acids. Per the germline V gene, CDR1 is LNHDA and CDR2 is SQIVND (reference sequence). V was pared by 3 bases and J by 2 bases, with 11 bases between. This chain's CDR3 is CASSMRTVTYEQYF. DNA of the CDR3: TGTGCCAGTAGTATGAGGACGGTAACCTACGAGCAGTACTTC.

V usage is TRBV18 and J usage is TRBJ2-7; 12 bases line up with TRBD2. The V and J ends lost 6 bases and 4 bases, in that order; junction bases with no gene match: 4. CDR1 and CDR2 from the germline V gene are KGHSH and LQKENI. The length of the CDR3 is 14 residues. The DNA for the CDR3 is TGTGCCAGCTCCCTAGCGGGAGGGAGGTACGAGCAGTACTTC. Protein: CASSLAGGRYEQYF. Looking up the rest from reference TRBV18 and TRBJ2-7 gives the full variable domain: NAGVMQNPRHLVRRRGQEARLRCSPMKGHSHVYWYRQLPEEGLKFMVYLQKENIIDESGMPKERFSAEFPKEGPSILRIQQVVRGDSAAYFCASSLAGGRYEQYFGPGTRLTVT.

The CDR3 loop reads CARGQEGTGELFF. Here the CDR3 DNA reads TGTGCCCGGGGACAGGAAGGGACCGGGGAGCTGTTTTTT. The chain uses TRBV30 and TRBJ2-2, with 8 bases matching TRBD1. The CDR3 runs 13 residues. V lost 8 bases and J lost 5; bases outside the gene matches: 7. Germline-derived CDR1 and CDR2 are GTSNPN and SVGIG (reference sequence).

V gene TRBV4-1 combines with J gene TRBJ2-1; TRBD2 agrees at 12 bases. Germline V gives CDR1 MGHRA, CDR2 YSYEKL. This CDR3 has 17 amino acids. V shed 8 bases and J 2 bases; nucleotides not matched to a gene: 10. The CDR3 bases are TGCGCCAGCGGGGACCTAGCGGGAGGGGATCCCTACAATGAGCAGTTCTTC. Its protein product is CASGDLAGGDPYNEQFF.

This chain joins TRBV18 and TRBJ2-2; D is ambiguous. V was cut by 3 bases and J by 0 bases, with 8 bases left in between. The germline V gene encodes CDR1 KGHSH and CDR2 LQKENI. The CDR3 sequence is 15 residues long. The CDR3 reads CASSPGFSNTGELFF. CDR3 nucleotides: TGTGCCAGCTCACCGGGGTTTTCGAACACCGGGGAGCTGTTTTTT.

The genes are TRBV5-4 and TRBJ2-7; 8 bases align to TRBD2. V was pared by 0 bases and J by 0 bases, with 14 bases of the junction left unmatched. The CDR3 consists of 19 residues. The germline gives CDR1 SGHNT, CDR2 YYREEE (reference sequence). CDR3 sequence (DNA): TGTGCCAGCAGCTTGGGCGGGAGGTTCGGGCCTTCAAGCTCCTACGAGCAGTACTTC. This sequence encodes CASSLGGRFGPSSSYEQYF.

This chain links TRBV27 with TRBJ2-3; 7 nucleotides match TRBD2. Germline V gene lookup returns CDR1 MNHEY and CDR2 SMNVEV (reference sequence). CDR3 size: 16 residues. V was pared by 0 bases and J by 9 bases, with 12 bases of the junction left unmatched. CDR3 protein: CASSLSAGAVRGTQYF. CDR3 DNA sequence: TGTGCCAGCAGTTTATCGGCGGGAGCAGTGCGGGGCACGCAGTATTTT.

V is TRBV18 and J is TRBJ1-2; D perhaps matches TRBD1 (6 bases). The germline gives CDR1 KGHSH, CDR2 LQKENI. V was clipped by 0 bases and J by 0 bases, with 8 bases between them. The CDR3 is 15 residues long. The CDR3 protein is CASSPPGTPNYGYTF. In DNA, the CDR3 is TGTGCCAGCTCACCACCAGGGACACCTAACTATGGCTACACCTTC.

CDR3 sequence: CASSPQTGLTTEAFF. As DNA, the CDR3 is TGCGCCAGCAGCCCCCAGACAGGGTTGACCACTGAAGCTTTCTTT. The V call is TRBV5-1, the J call TRBJ1-1, with TRBD1 matching 7 bases. The CDR3 is made up of 15 amino acids. V lost 4 bases to trimming and J lost 4 bases; unmatched junction nucleotides: 10. Germline V gene sequence: CDR1 SGHRS, CDR2 YFSETQ.

This rearrangement joins TRBV10-3 to TRBJ2-3, with 11 bases fitting TRBD2. V lost 4 bases to trimming and J lost 2 bases; unmatched junction nucleotides: 5. This CDR3 comprises 16 residues. CDR1 and CDR2 from the germline V gene are ENHRY and SYGVKD. DNA of the CDR3: TGTGCCATCAGTGCGCGACTAGCGGGATTCACAGATACGCAGTATTTT. Translating gives CAISARLAGFTDTQYF.

The chain recombines TRBV25-1 with TRBJ2-4; D remains ambiguous. In germline, CDR1 is MGHDK, CDR2 SYGVNS. This CDR3 has 14 residues. V was clipped by 4 bases and J by 7 bases, with 14 bases between them. CDR3 nucleotides: TGTGCCAGCAGTGGGGCAGGCCCCCTGAACATTCAGTACTTC. This gives the protein CASSGAGPLNIQYF.

This clone was observed once. J is TRBJ2-5 and V is TRBV7-9; D is uncertain. CDR3 length equals 14 residues. Germline assignment: CDR1 SEHNR and CDR2 FQNEAQ (reference sequence). With 8 bases removed from V and 0 bases from J, the gap between germline ends came to 13 bases. The CDR3 region has the DNA TGTGCCAGCGGATACTCCGTGTACCAAGAGACCCAGTACTTC. Translation: CASGYSVYQETQYF. Supplemented by reference TRBV7-9 and TRBJ2-5, the full variable domain reads DTGVSQNPRHKITKRGQNVTFRCDPISEHNRLYWYRQTLGQGPEFLTYFQNEAQLEKSRLLSDRFSAERPKGSFSTLEIQRTEQGDSAMYLCASGYSVYQETQYFGPGTRLLVL.

This clone was counted only a few times. The chain recombines TRBV4-1 with TRBJ2-1, with D unresolved. CDR1 and CDR2 from the germline V gene are MGHRA and YSYEKL. This CDR3 is built from 13 residues. Trimming cost V 1 base and J 2 bases, with 3 bases left between them. CDR3 loop: CASSQGPYNEQFF. CDR3 nucleotide sequence: TGCGCCAGCAGCCAAGGGCCCTACAATGAGCAGTTCTTC.

This clone was counted between two and nine times. The chain combines TRBV7-9 with TRBJ1-2, with D possibly matching TRBD1 (6 bases). Germline-derived CDR1 and CDR2 are SEHNR and FQNEAQ (reference sequence). The length of the CDR3 is 12 residues. V lost 0 bases and J lost 9, with 8 bases in between. The CDR3: CASSLATGSYTF. The DNA of the CDR3 is TGTGCCAGCAGCTTAGCCACAGGGAGCTACACCTTC.